A single sample gave rise to the 30 T cell receptor beta chains below, sequenced in a study of T cell responses to AZD1222 COVID-19 vaccine. Method: immunoSEQ multiplex PCR; TCRdb's copy keeps in-frame clones and lacks some. In the table there are 120,000 to 150,000 clones, 80% to 90% of which are singletons. Sample: peripheral blood, taken on day 0 of AZD1222 vaccination. The source is an adult in good health.

The chain couples TRBV2 to TRBJ1-3; tentatively, D is TRBD1 (6 bases). V was pared by 10 bases and J by 0 bases, with 16 bases between. Germline V CDR1 and CDR2: SNHLY, FYNNEI. The CDR3 contains 15 residues. The CDR3 region is CANKQGSFSGNTIYF. DNA of the CDR3: TGTGCCAACAAACAGGGCTCCTTCTCTGGAAACACCATATATTTT.

V is TRBV6-2 or TRBV6-3 and J is TRBJ2-5; D is possibly TRBD1 or TRBD2 (6 bases each). The CDR3 totals 15 residues. V was cut by 5 bases and J by 4 bases, with 17 bases left in between. Germline V gives CDR1 MNHEY, CDR2 SVGEGT. CDR3 residues: CASSDVQGLGETQYF. The DNA of the CDR3 is TGTGCCAGCAGTGACGTACAGGGACTTGGAGAGACCCAGTACTTC.

The genes are TRBV7-9 and TRBJ2-4; 12 nucleotides line up with TRBD2. With 4 bases clipped from V and 8 bases from J, the junction kept 3 bases outside the gene matches. In germline, CDR1 is SEHNR, CDR2 FQNEAQ (reference sequence). The length of the CDR3 is 14 residues. Here the CDR3 reads CASSSRTSGDIQYF. In DNA form, the CDR3 reads TGTGCCAGCAGCTCCCGGACTAGCGGGGACATTCAGTACTTC. Together with reference TRBV7-9 and TRBJ2-4, the CDR3 gives the full variable domain: DTGVSQNPRHKITKRGQNVTFRCDPISEHNRLYWYRQTLGQGPEFLTYFQNEAQLEKSRLLSDRFSAERPKGSFSTLEIQRTEQGDSAMYLCASSSRTSGDIQYFGAGTRLSVL.

This clone was detected a few times. V usage is TRBV29-1 and J usage is TRBJ2-5; 9 bases are a match to TRBD1. Germline V gene lookup returns CDR1 SQVTM and CDR2 ANQGSEA. V lost 2 bases and J lost 5; bases outside the gene matches: 9. The CDR3 runs to 15 residues. As DNA, the CDR3 is TGCAGCGTTGAACTGCGAGGGACAGGGTGGGAGACCCAGTACTTC. Translated: CSVELRGTGWETQYF.

The J gene is TRBJ2-3, the V gene TRBV6-4, with 7 bases fitting TRBD2. The trim removed 8 bases at V and 0 bases at J, leaving 5 bases unmatched. Germline values: CDR1 MRHNA, CDR2 SNTAGT. The CDR3 totals 14 residues. The CDR3 is CASSSGGSTDTQYF. DNA for the CDR3: TGTGCCAGCTCATCGGGGGGAAGCACAGATACGCAGTATTTT.

This chain joins TRBV14 and TRBJ2-5; 7 positions match TRBD2. The J segment lost 5 bases and the V segment lost 0 bases, leaving 9 bases of the junction unmatched. CDR3 length: 16 residues. Per germline, CDR1 SGHDN and CDR2 FVKESK. CDR3 sequence: CASSQERRELPETQYF. DNA of the CDR3: TGTGCCAGCAGCCAAGAGAGGCGGGAGCTCCCCGAGACCCAGTACTTC.

The V and J genes are TRBV10-3 and TRBJ1-1; D remains ambiguous. This CDR3 comprises 12 residues. V was clipped by 6 bases and J by 4 bases, with 9 bases between them. Germline values: CDR1 ENHRY, CDR2 SYGVKD. The CDR3 reads CAIRDARTEAFF. CDR3 in DNA: TGTGCCATCAGGGACGCTCGCACTGAAGCTTTCTTT.

This clone was seen more than once but under ten times. The V call is TRBV7-2, the J call TRBJ2-1; 15 bases map to TRBD2. The CDR3 is 16 amino acids. The J segment lost 7 bases and the V segment lost 5 bases, leaving 6 bases of the junction unmatched. The germline gives CDR1 SGHTA, CDR2 FQGNSA. This CDR3 reads CASSVVGLAGGNEQFF. CDR3 nucleotides: TGTGCCAGCAGCGTAGTGGGACTAGCGGGAGGTAATGAGCAGTTCTTC. Full variable domain (missing parts from reference TRBV7-2 and TRBJ2-1): GAGVSQSPSNKVTEKGKDVELRCDPISGHTALYWYRQSLGQGLEFLIYFQGNSAPDKSGLPSDRFSAERTGGSVSTLTIQRTQQEDSAVYLCASSVVGLAGGNEQFFGPGTRLTVL.

This clone was detected ten times or more. This rearrangement joins TRBV9 to TRBJ2-3, with TRBD2 identical over 9 bases. V was clipped by 2 bases and J by 1 base; unmatched bases: 8. Germline V gene data show CDR1 as SGDLS and CDR2 as YYNGEE. The CDR3 is made up of 17 amino acids. CDR3 bases: TGTGCCAGCAGCGTCTTTTCGGCTAGCGGGGGCACAGATACGCAGTATTTT. This encodes CASSVFSASGGTDTQYF.

The chain couples TRBV27 to TRBJ2-1, with D possibly being TRBD2 (6 bases). Germline-derived CDR1 and CDR2 are MNHEY and SMNVEV (reference sequence). The V gene lost 6 bases and the J gene lost 10 bases, with 16 bases spanning the gap. There are 13 residues in the CDR3. The CDR3, as DNA: TGTGCCAGCAGCCCGACTAGTCAAACCGAGCAGTTCTTC. It yields the protein CASSPTSQTEQFF.

The chain employs TRBV27 and TRBJ2-7; 7 positions match TRBD1. Germline V gene sequence: CDR1 MNHEY, CDR2 SMNVEV (reference sequence). The CDR3 loop spans 12 amino acids. With V trimmed by 6 bases and J by 6 bases, 5 bases remained unmatched. The DNA for the CDR3 is TGTGCCAGCAGCACACAGGGGACCGAGCAGTACTTC. Residues: CASSTQGTEQYF.

The V call is TRBV30, the J call TRBJ1-1, with D unresolved. The CDR3 contains 10 residues. Germline V lookup: CDR1 GTSNPN, CDR2 SVGIG (reference sequence). Between the trimmed V and J ends, which lost 5 bases and 9 bases, there was a span of 10 bases. The CDR3 spells CAWGSPKAFF. The CDR3 DNA is TGTGCCTGGGGCTCCCCAAAAGCTTTCTTT.

CDR3 residues: CASSRRLAGASVHEQYF. The DNA of the CDR3 is TGTGCCAGCAGCCGGAGACTAGCGGGAGCATCGGTCCACGAGCAGTACTTC. The chain is built from TRBV4-2 and TRBJ2-7; 12 bases match TRBD2. V lost 4 bases to trimming and J lost 5 bases; unmatched junction nucleotides: 12. The V gene's germline CDR1 is LGHNA and CDR2 YNFKEQ. CDR3 length: 17 amino acids.

The genes are TRBV19 and TRBJ2-3; 9 bases line up with TRBD1. The CDR3 is 17 residues long. With V trimmed by 4 bases and J by 4 bases, 12 bases remained unmatched. In germline, CDR1 is LNHDA, CDR2 SQIVND (reference sequence). In DNA, the CDR3 is TGTGCCAGTAGTAGCCCCCCCGGGACAGGGCGTGCAGATACGCAGTATTTT. As protein: CASSSPPGTGRADTQYF.

The chain recombines TRBV3-1 (or the pseudogene TRBV3-2) with TRBJ2-3; D not certain. Germline assignment: CDR1 LGHDT and CDR2 YNNKEL (reference sequence). V gave up 0 bases and J gave up 1 base, with 5 bases separating them. The CDR3 covers 14 residues. In nucleotides, the CDR3 is TGTGCCAGCAGCCAAGATCATGGCACAGATACGCAGTATTTT. Protein product: CASSQDHGTDTQYF.

The count of this clone is one. The chain employs TRBV10-3 and TRBJ1-1; possibly TRBD1 for D (6 bases). Germline CDR1 is ENHRY and CDR2 is SYGVKD. The V end was cut by 5 bases, the J end by 1 base, with 14 bases between. This CDR3 region has 15 residues. The CDR3 loop reads CAISNRRGTNTEAFF. The CDR3 DNA reads as TGTGCCATCAGTAACCGCAGGGGCACGAACACTGAAGCTTTCTTT.

The rearrangement links TRBV7-8 to TRBJ2-7; no clear D. CDR1 SGHVS and CDR2 FQNEAQ come from the germline V gene. The CDR3 is 15 amino acids. The V end lost 4 bases, the J end lost 0 bases, and 13 bases lay between the germline ends. The CDR3 sequence is CASSSLAVSSYEQYF. The CDR3 DNA reads as TGTGCCAGCAGCTCCCTGGCGGTGAGCTCCTACGAGCAGTACTTC.

The J gene is TRBJ1-1, the V gene TRBV5-1, with D tentatively TRBD1 (6 bases). With 2 bases removed from V and 11 bases from J, the gap between germline ends came to 19 bases. The germline V gene encodes CDR1 SGHRS and CDR2 YFSETQ. The CDR3 is 14 residues long. In nucleotides, the CDR3 is TGCGCCAGCAGCTTAACAGGGAGTGGCGCAATTGCTTTCTTT. Protein: CASSLTGSGAIAFF.

The chain uses TRBV19 and TRBJ1-2, with D hard to call. The CDR3 extends over 13 amino acids. The germline CDR1 and CDR2 sequences are LNHDA and SQIVND (reference sequence). With 3 bases removed from V and 0 bases from J, the gap between germline ends came to 5 bases. The CDR3 spells CASSMASNYGYTF. CDR3 coding DNA: TGTGCCAGTAGTATGGCTTCTAACTATGGCTACACCTTC.

This chain links TRBV5-4 with TRBJ1-6, with 12 bases aligning to TRBD1. This CDR3 has 20 amino acids. The V gene's germline CDR1 is SGHNT and CDR2 YYREEE (reference sequence). With 1 base clipped from V and 5 bases from J, the junction kept 13 bases outside the gene matches. The CDR3 DNA is TGTGCCAGCAGCTTGTTTGGGACAGGGGGCTTGGGGGCTCATAATTCACCCCTCCACTTT. The encoded protein is CASSLFGTGGLGAHNSPLHF.

V and J are TRBV3-1 (or the pseudogene TRBV3-2) and TRBJ2-5, with D perhaps matching TRBD2 (5 bases). The CDR3 covers 14 residues. Per the germline V gene, CDR1 is LGHDT and CDR2 is YNNKEL (reference sequence). V lost 2 bases to trimming and J lost 4 bases, with 11 bases between them. The CDR3 region is CASSQREARETQYF. The CDR3 nucleotides read TGTGCCAGCAGCCAACGGGAAGCCCGAGAGACCCAGTACTTC.

The chain links TRBV7-2 to TRBJ2-7, with 14 bases aligning to TRBD2. Germline CDR1 reads SGHTA; CDR2 reads FQGNSA. The V segment lost 5 bases and the J segment 4 bases; nucleotides outside the gene matches: 7. The CDR3 totals 16 residues. The CDR3 bases are TGTGCCAGCAGCGGCGGGACTAGCGGGAGTTCTTACGAGCAGTACTTC. It specifies CASSGGTSGSSYEQYF.

V and J are TRBV7-2 and TRBJ1-3; D unresolved. Between the trimmed V and J ends, which lost 0 bases and 5 bases, there was a span of 5 bases. This CDR3 has 13 amino acids. Germline assignment: CDR1 SGHTA and CDR2 FQGNSA. The DNA for the CDR3 is TGTGCCAGCAGCTTAGCGGGTCGAAACACCATATATTTT. It codes for CASSLAGRNTIYF.

This clone was seen once. The V gene is TRBV4-1, the J gene TRBJ1-5; no reliable D call. Trimming stripped 0 bases from V and 6 bases from J, with 9 bases between. The CDR3 length is 14 residues. Germline CDR1 MGHRA, CDR2 YSYEKL. The CDR3 nucleotides read TGCGCCAGCAGCCAAGACGGGTCGGCTCAGCCCCAGCATTTT. Protein: CASSQDGSAQPQHF.

The rearrangement joins TRBV6-2 or TRBV6-3 to TRBJ1-1, with D hard to call. This CDR3 spans 14 amino acids. The V end was cut by 5 bases, the J end by 4 bases, with 14 bases between. Germline CDR1 reads MNHEY; CDR2 reads SVGEGT. CDR3 sequence reads: CASSDTGSVTEAFF. CDR3 DNA sequence: TGTGCCAGCAGTGACACCGGGAGCGTCACTGAAGCTTTCTTT.

V and J are TRBV7-9 and TRBJ1-2; D not certain. V gave up 4 bases and J gave up 4 bases, with 10 bases separating them. The CDR3 covers 13 residues. Germline V gene lookup returns CDR1 SEHNR and CDR2 FQNEAQ (reference sequence). This CDR3 reads CASSSPVGYGYTF. CDR3 nucleotide sequence: TGTGCCAGCAGCTCCCCGGTCGGCTATGGCTACACCTTC. Filled out from reference TRBV7-9 and TRBJ1-2, the complete variable domain reads DTGVSQNPRHKITKRGQNVTFRCDPISEHNRLYWYRQTLGQGPEFLTYFQNEAQLEKSRLLSDRFSAERPKGSFSTLEIQRTEQGDSAMYLCASSSPVGYGYTFGSGTRLTVV.

This clone was detected only once. This chain joins TRBV6-5 and TRBJ2-7, with 9 bases fitting TRBD1. The CDR3 is made up of 15 amino acids. V trimming: 0 bases; J trimming: 3 bases; junction bases outside the gene matches: 3. The germline V gene has CDR1 MNHEY and CDR2 SVGAGI. The CDR3 bases are TGTGCCAGCAGTTACTCGGGACAGGGAGGCTACGAGCAGTACTTC. It encodes CASSYSGQGGYEQYF.

The V and J genes are TRBV3-1 (or the pseudogene TRBV3-2) and TRBJ1-1, with 7 bases identical to TRBD1. Germline loops: CDR1 LGHDT, CDR2 YNNKEL (reference sequence). J gave up 9 bases and V 3 bases, and 4 bases lay outside the gene matches. The CDR3 is 12 residues long. CDR3 protein: CASSQGDRKAFF. The CDR3 DNA reads TGTGCCAGCAGCCAGGGGGACAGAAAAGCTTTCTTT.

This clone was seen only once. This chain joins TRBV14 and TRBJ2-7; D is uncertain. The V end lost 3 bases, the J end lost 0 bases, and 3 bases lay between the germline ends. Germline CDR1 is SGHDN and CDR2 is FVKESK. The CDR3 extends over 12 amino acids. CDR3 sequence reads: CASSQVSYEQYF. CDR3 nucleotides: TGTGCCAGCAGCCAGGTCTCCTACGAGCAGTACTTC. The full variable domain, with the rest looked up from reference TRBV14 and TRBJ2-7, is EAGVTQFPSHSVIEKGQTVTLRCDPISGHDNLYWYRRVMGKEIKFLLHFVKESKQDESGMPNNRFLAERTGGTYSTLKVQPAELEDSGVYFCASSQVSYEQYFGPGTRLTVT.

J is TRBJ1-3 and V is TRBV7-8; 8 bases fit TRBD1. J lost 0 bases, V lost 2 bases, and 3 bases had no gene match. The CDR3 loop spans 16 amino acids. The germline CDR1 and CDR2 sequences are SGHVS and FQNEAQ. CDR3 sequence reads: CASSLNRGSSGNTIYF. The CDR3 nucleotides are TGTGCCAGCAGCTTAAACAGGGGGAGCTCTGGAAACACCATATATTTT. Supplemented by reference TRBV7-8 and TRBJ1-3, the full variable domain reads GAGVSQSPRYKVAKRGQDVALRCDPISGHVSLFWYQQALGQGPEFLTYFQNEAQLDKSGLPSDRFFAERPEGSVSTLKIQRTQQEDSAVYLCASSLNRGSSGNTIYFGEGSWLTVV.